The source of this T cell receptor beta chain is a study of cytomegalovirus exposure and HLA in healthy donors. Findings and limits, study-wide: Associated with HLA alleles at 0.05 false discovery rate in a later analysis were 16,951 TCR beta sequences.

Trimming pared 3 bases from V and 7 bases from J, leaving 13 bases between. Germline assignment: CDR1 SNHLY and CDR2 FYNNEI. CDR3 length: 14 residues. Regarding this clone: The antigen is not known.

The primer mix had 60 Vbeta and 13 Jbeta primers. Sequencing used immunoSEQ multiplex PCR; TCRdb keeps in-frame clones, though not all of them. The repertoire table contains around 200,000 clones. Sequenced input: PBMCs. The chain combines TRBV2 with TRBJ1-5, with a possible D match to TRBD1 (5 bases). This TCR was sampled from a woman aged 25-40 years in good health and CMV-seropositive. Written as DNA, the CDR3 is TGTGCCAGCAGTGAGAATCGGGGGAGCCAGCCCCAGCATTTT. This sequence encodes CASSENRGSQPQHF.